A selection of T cell receptor beta chains follows, all from one sample in a study of T cells in narcolepsy. Produced via immunoSEQ multiplex PCR; TCRdb's table is partial and in-frame only. In the table there are around 30,000 clones, more than 65% of which are singletons. Specimen: memory (CD45RA-) CD4+ T cells from blood. These receptors originate from a human donor in good health. Each CDR3 is given with its conserved first and last residue. D genes are given only for firm matches. Clone size, where shown, is once, few, many, or a class for clones that have expanded.

D,V,size,J,DNA,CDR3
.,TRBV7-8,.,TRBJ1-1,TGTGCCAGCAGCAGGAGTGGGGTTGGGACGGGCAGGACTGAAGCTTTCTTT,CASSRSGVGTGRTEAFF
TRBD1,TRBV4-1,.,TRBJ1-4,TGCGCCAGCAGCCACCCGGGACAGGGAGGTGAAAAACTGTTTTTT,CASSHPGQGGEKLFF
TRBD2,TRBV5-1,.,TRBJ2-3,TGCGCCAGCAGCCCTCGGGCGGGAGAAACAGATACGCAGTATTTT,CASSPRAGETDTQYF
TRBD1,TRBV30,.,TRBJ1-1,TGTGCCGGGACAGAGAACACTGAAGCTTTCTTT,CAGTENTEAFF
TRBD1,TRBV7-8,.,TRBJ1-6,TGTGCCAGCAGCACCGGACAGGGGGCCAATTCACCCCTCCACTTT,CASSTGQGANSPLHF
.,TRBV6-5,.,TRBJ1-3,TGTGCCAGCAGCCCCGTCCGAGGGTGGGGAAACACCATATATTTT,CASSPVRGWGNTIYF
.,TRBV27,.,TRBJ2-6,TGTGCCAGCAGTTTATCAGGCTTCCGCTCTGGGGCCAACGTCCTGACTTTC,CASSLSGFRSGANVLTF
TRBD1,TRBV6-6,.,TRBJ1-3,TGTGCCAGCAGTTACCCAGGGACAGCTGGAAACACCATATATTTT,CASSYPGTAGNTIYF
.,TRBV25-1,.,TRBJ1-2,TGTGCCAGCAGGGGGTATGGGGGGTATGGCTACACCTTC,CASRGYGGYGYTF
TRBD1,TRBV7-9,.,TRBJ2-7,TGTGCCAGCAGCTTATTCAGGGGGCGGTTCGACGAGCAGTACTTC,CASSLFRGRFDEQYF
.,TRBV5-1,few,TRBJ1-4,TGCGCCAGCGGCCAAGGGGGAACTAATGAAAAACTGTTTTTT,CASGQGGTNEKLFF
.,TRBV5-1,.,TRBJ1-2,TGCGCCAGCAGCTTGGTTGGGAACAAAGATGGCTACACCTTC,CASSLVGNKDGYTF
TRBD2,TRBV7-2,.,TRBJ2-1,TGTGCCAGCAGCGCCGCCGGGAGGAAAAATGAGCAGTTCTTC,CASSAAGRKNEQFF
.,TRBV6-9,few,TRBJ2-7,TGTGCCAGCAGTTACGCGGCCAGGGGCGTCTACGAGCAGTACTTC,CASSYAARGVYEQYF
.,TRBV6-5,.,TRBJ2-5,TGTGCCAGCAGTTACTCCGGGAGAAAAGCTCAAGAGACCCAGTACTTC,CASSYSGRKAQETQYF
TRBD2,TRBV11-2,.,TRBJ2-4,TGTGCCAGCAGCTCCTACGGGACTAGCGGGAGCGGGATTCAGTACTTC,CASSSYGTSGSGIQYF
.,TRBV5-8,few,TRBJ2-5,TGTGCCAGCAGCCCGGGGGAAAGCGGAGTGGAGACCCAGTACTTC,CASSPGESGVETQYF
TRBD1,TRBV7-2,.,TRBJ2-4,TGTGCCAGCAGCTTTGCTATGGGACAGGGTAAAAACATTCAGTACTTC,CASSFAMGQGKNIQYF
.,TRBV6-5,.,TRBJ1-4,TGTGCCAGCATGGCGTCGGGAGGAAAACTGTTTTTT,CASMASGGKLFF
.,TRBV6-5,.,TRBJ2-5,TGTGCCAGCAGTTACGGCTCAGAAGACCAAGAGACCCAGTACTTC,CASSYGSEDQETQYF